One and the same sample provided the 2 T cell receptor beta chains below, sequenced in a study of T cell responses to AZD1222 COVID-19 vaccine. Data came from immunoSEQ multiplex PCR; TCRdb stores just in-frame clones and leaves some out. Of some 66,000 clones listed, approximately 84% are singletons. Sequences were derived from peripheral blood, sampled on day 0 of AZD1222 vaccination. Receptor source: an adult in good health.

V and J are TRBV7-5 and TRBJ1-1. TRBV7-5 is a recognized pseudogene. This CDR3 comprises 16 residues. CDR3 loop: CAGNYRGAGGNTEAFF. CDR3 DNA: TGTGCCGGGAACTACCGCGGGGCGGGGGGGAACACTGAAGCTTTCTTT.

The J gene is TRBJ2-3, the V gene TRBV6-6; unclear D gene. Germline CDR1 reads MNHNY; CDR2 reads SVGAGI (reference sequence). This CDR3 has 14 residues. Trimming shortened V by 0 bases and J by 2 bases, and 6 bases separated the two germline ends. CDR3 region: CASSYSPNTDTQYF. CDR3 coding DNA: TGTGCCAGCAGTTACTCGCCCAACACAGATACGCAGTATTTT.